One T cell receptor beta chain is described in this entry. The target of this receptor is not known. Base qualities are missing; no much larger clone stands one base away. The library was built by means of the immunoSEQ multiplex PCR assay. For the multiplex PCR, a mixture combining 60 forward primers for TCR Vbeta segments and 13 reverse primers for TCR Jbeta segments was used. The CDR3 region of rearranged TCR beta genes was amplified from genomic DNA by a multiplex PCR assay. The amplified TCR beta libraries were sequenced on the Illumina HiSeq System as 87-base-pair reads. The authors processed their data as follows. A later analysis counted 65 million to 90 million unique TCR beta chains across the 550 to 750 repertoires, and some 11 million of these chains were shared by at least two donors. To remove PCR and sequencing errors, raw reads were error-corrected and collapsed into unique sequences using a nearest-neighbor algorithm that merged closely related sequences. Alignment of CDR3 sequences to IMGT reference sequences was used to assign V, D and J gene segments. Each retained sequence needed at least a six-nucleotide match to both a V gene segment and a J gene segment. Rearrangements were classified as productive when the CDR3 lacked stop codons and remained in frame with V and J, and all other rearrangements were classified as non-productive. CDR3 was defined according to IMGT convention as the region running from the second conserved V-encoded cysteine to the conserved J-encoded phenylalanine. The earlier analysis of about 610 of the donors excluded any sequence lacking an unambiguous match to a single V gene segment. In an earlier analysis of a few hundred of the donors, V segments were called functional above 56.7% productive rearrangements and were called segregating when the between-donor standard deviation exceeded 5%. A statistical classification framework was built to diagnose cytomegalovirus status from the catalog of TCR beta chain sequences. A later analysis assigned V and J genes by comparing TCR nucleotide sequences with IMGT/GENE-DB human TR gene sequences. A later analysis assigned CDR3 sequences and most-parsimonious VDJ recombination scenarios with the TCRdist pipeline. A later analysis defined each TCR beta chain by its CDR3 amino acid sequence plus V-gene family, and excluded reads lacking a unique V-gene family. A later analysis removed 592 highly shared, low-generation-probability nucleotide sequences to deal with suspected cross-contamination and a sequencing artifact. In a later analysis, a clonal expansion index for each public chain was calculated from normalized within-repertoire ranks of inferred template counts. In a later analysis, generation probabilities were computed using a VDJ recombination model fitted to out-of-frame rearrangements, and the results were checked against IGoR. Hypergeometric tests were used in a later analysis to score TCR-TCR, TCR-HLA and TCR-CMV co-occurrence, with a repertoire-size bias correction applied to the TCR pairs. A later analysis estimated false discovery rates by permuting HLA or CMV assignments 20 times. In a later analysis, co-occurring TCRs were grouped using DBSCAN, and TCRdist sequence similarity was added for clustering within HLA-allele-positive subsets. Repertoires with fewer than 30,000 or more than 120,000 public chains were left out of co-occurrence clustering, as were a handful of repertoires with anomalous nucleotide sharing. TCRdb obtained this table from immuneACCESS and retained in-frame rearrangements with V and J assigned. These tables miss some clones; where compared with another copy, unresolved V genes account for less than half of the shortfall, and the remainder is unexplained. Clonal size and the V and J genes are those of that table, whereas D and trimming came from the DNA. This sample lists under 150,000 clones; around 77% were detected once. The ten largest clonotypes hold more than 0.95% of the sample.

The source of the sample is a study of cytomegalovirus exposure and HLA in healthy donors (dated by TCRdb to about 2017). Study-level background: In an earlier analysis of some 550 of the donors, 250 to 300 Gb of sequence data and 120 million or so unique TCR beta sequences from roughly 190 million T cells were reported. An early release that covered about 640 HLA-typed donors contained 250 to 350 gigabases of sequencing data and about 84 million unique TCR sequences. Of the roughly 420 genotyped donors, 80% to 90% were placed in the genetic ancestry cluster associated with self-reported Caucasian donors. The study aimed to test whether cataloging public T cell receptors could reveal signatures of past pathogen exposure. The study used immunosequencing to profile the T cell repertoires of several hundred subjects and linked those repertoires to cytomegalovirus serostatus. Along with the approximately 670-subject first cohort, a separate validation cohort of around 110 different subjects was used. To predict cytomegalovirus infection status, the study brought together high-throughput TCR immunosequencing, statistical association of individual TCRs with disease status, and machine learning. A later analysis re-analyzed previously published TCR beta repertoires from 660 or so donors and added high-resolution HLA genotyping to study TCR occurrence patterns. Rather than using new phenotypic data, the later analysis identified candidate immune exposures from TCR beta sequences and from how often those sequences occurred across donors. An earlier analysis of 587 of the donors used high-throughput TCR beta sequencing to judge whether each TCR beta V gene segment behaved as functional or pseudogenic. Donor age, sex, ethnicity and CMV serostatus were compiled alongside the repertoire data. In a later genetic analysis, genome-wide SNP genotypes for about 55% of the roughly 700 donors were used, and that subset was treated as a discovery cohort. All discovery cohort repertoires had been generated on a single sequencing platform. Both class I and class II loci were covered by HLA typing, at four-digit resolution. The number of typed donors differed by locus: about 620-630 for A, B, C, DRB1 and DQB1; some 500 for DQA1; 606 for DPA1; and some 470 for DPB1. Five DR-DQ haplotypes were treated as single units for association and clustering because of strong linkage in the cohort. Across 300 to 400 genotyped donors of the cohort, an average of approximately 240,000 unique TCR beta nucleotide sequences per donor were sequenced, and approximately 17% of those sequences were non-productive. Summary of the overall study and its limitations: When HLA alleles, especially DR and DQ, strongly co-occurred, attributing TCR associations to individual alleles was difficult. Because some donors lacked HLA typing at each locus, the association tests relied only on the typed subset. For the cohort, immune exposure information was limited to CMV serostatus. A further reported finding was that TCR beta sequences accurately predicted the HLA-A and HLA-B alleles for most subjects in the first cohort. In this cohort, only TCR beta chains were sequenced, and detectable features were limited by the absence of alpha or paired-chain data. In a later analysis, the rate of TCR association differed among HLA loci, with DRB1 alleles having the most associated TCRs and HLA-C alleles having the fewest. According to a later genetic analysis, donors in an Asian-associated ancestry cluster had fewer N-insertions in productive TCRs than the roughly 670-donor mean. The classifier was reported to diagnose cytomegalovirus status with high specificity and sensitivity in both the original and validation cohorts. A cluster of highly shared sequence variants was judged likely to represent a technical artifact of the sequencing pipeline. The authors suggested that the approach could potentially be generalized to other disease states and immunological phenotypes. Specific HLA alleles were associated with 16,951 TCR beta sequences at a false discovery rate of 0.05 in a later analysis. Because the 87-base-pair reads could not distinguish some IMGT-functional V segments, including TRBV6-2 and TRBV6-3, those segments were excluded. A later genetic analysis associated a missense DCLRE1C variant with V-gene and J-gene trimming of TCR beta chains, and an independent cohort replicated the association. In an earlier analysis of about 550 of the donors, most TCR beta V segments were observed in productive rearrangements about 87% or about 30% of the time, broadly matching IMGT annotations. Sequencing depth was assumed to be roughly uniform across donors in the presence/absence analyses, though that assumption may not hold. Most TCR sequences were seen in very few donors, while some public TCRs were found in many individuals. Most CMV-associated TCR beta chains appeared to be HLA-restricted in a later analysis, and the HLA associations seemed to be driven largely by CMV exposure. Compared with equally common non-associated chains, HLA-associated TCR beta chains in a later analysis were more clonally expanded and had lower generation probabilities. A few of the identified cytomegalovirus-associated TCR beta chains were confirmed in vitro to be specific for cytomegalovirus antigens. In a later analysis, several top co-occurrence clusters were reported to appear linked to parvovirus B19, influenza, CMV and Epstein-Barr virus. The study gave a list of some 150 TCR beta chains associated with cytomegalovirus. Linkage disequilibrium might explain the correlated functional status among segregating V segments, but an unknown experimental factor could not be excluded. Because counts were too low, more than 15 rarely observed V segments, including chromosome 9 orphons, were left out of the earlier analysis of several hundred of the donors.

The germline V and J ends show losses of 5 bases and 11 bases respectively, and no gene match explains 8 bases of the junction. CDR3 length: 12 amino acids, cysteine to phenylalanine. Kept here is only the CDR3 DNA, which spans 36 bases and is read in frame from base 1. Via the germline V gene, CDR1 is KGHSH and CDR2 LQKENI. The cohort consisted of 666 healthy bone marrow donors. At the time of sampling, all cohort members were nominally healthy, though unrecorded immune exposures were likely present. The donor was CMV seronegative and belonged to the group of over 350 seronegative cohort members. A peripheral blood sample was collected from each donor, and TCR beta sequencing was performed on peripheral blood mononuclear cells. Genomic DNA extraction from the blood cell samples was performed with the Qiagen DNeasy Blood Extraction Kit.

The chain links TRBV18 with TRBJ1-1; 7 central nucleotides agree with TRBD1. Sequences were obtained from PBMCs. This clonotype was obtained from a man in his fifties in good health and CMV-seronegative. The CDR3 has the sequence CASSGDSPTAFF. The DNA reads TGTGCCAGCTCAGGGGACAGCCCTACCGCTTTCTTT.